Reported below is one T cell receptor beta chain. Germline V CDR1 and CDR2: MGHRA, YSYEKL. The ends were cut back, 1 base at V and 4 bases at J, with 14 bases in the middle. This CDR3 has 15 amino acids. These data originate in a study of control samples from healthy donors and cancer patients. Clones were sequenced by immunoSEQ multiplex PCR, and TCRdb holds only the in-frame ones, with some missing. This table holds around 130,000 clones, about 95% found once. The sequenced sample consisted of blood. The chain couples TRBV4-1 to TRBJ2-7, with a possible D match to TRBD2 (5 bases). The source is a man under 40 in good health. CDR3 coding DNA: TGCGCCAGCAGCCAAGGAAACCGCGGGTTATACGAGCAGTACTTC. It encodes CASSQGNRGLYEQYF.